This T cell receptor (beta chain) was captured by sequencing in a study of breast tumors, draining lymph nodes, adjacent tissues (dated by TCRdb to the mid-2010s). Study-level background: In breast cancer patients, the study compared the TCR beta repertoires of tumor, adjacent nontumor tissue and axillary lymph nodes. The study aimed to assess the relationships and possible T-cell exchange between tumor, surrounding tissue and draining lymph node repertoires in human breast cancer.

Comment on this clonotype: The specificity of this receptor is unknown. Base qualities are not recorded, but no much larger clone differs from it by a single base.

TCRdb lists the instrument as Illumina HiSeq 2000. TCR beta chain libraries were generated through multiplex PCR amplification. The amplified TCR beta chain products were analyzed by high-throughput sequencing. TCRdb reanalyzed the raw reads on its own, using fastp at Q25 for trimming and MiXCR for clone calling, and kept in-frame beta chains. Each CDR3 protein appears once, grouped with its most common genes and DNA. This sample comprises 200,000 to 300,000 distinct CDR3 sequences, around 31% of them detected only once. The ten largest account for around 1% of the sample. V and J lose 1 base and 0 bases, and a span of 10 bases separates them. CDR3 length: 17 amino acids, cysteine to phenylalanine. Left in the record is the CDR3 DNA by itself, 51 bases read in frame from the first base. Taken from the germline V gene, the CDR1 and CDR2 loops are LGHNA and YNFKEQ. Paper-wide results and their limitations: Tumor T-cell repertoires showed less diversity than lymph node repertoires and more diversity than nontumor tissue repertoires, and tumor T-cell repertoires showed preferential V and J gene usage. The conclusion that tumor T cells originate in lymph nodes was presented as consistent with a hypothesis rather than as directly demonstrated. The data were judged consistent with most tumor T cells deriving from the lymph node and then expanding within tumor tissue. Tumor and nontumor tissue repertoires were significantly more similar in luminal-like than in basal-like breast cancer.

Lymph node samples were obtained from the axillary draining lymph nodes of breast cancer patients. The sequenced material came from axillary lymph node tissue. The sequence is built from TRBV4-2 and TRBJ2-6, with the D gene too uncertain to name. The sequence was obtained from a female donor with breast cancer. Some clones in this sample may be carry-over from other donors' samples. The CDR3: CASSQGGSDSGANVLTF. The DNA sequence is given as TGTGCCAGCAGCCAAGGTGGGTCAGACTCTGGGGCCAACGTCCTGACTTTC.